This entry is about one T cell receptor (beta chain). Its target is unknown. This entry is derived from a study of graft-versus-host responses after intestinal transplantation. Study in general: Transplant types were multivisceral, liver-intestinal, or isolated intestinal. Study results and limitations: Recipient bone marrow held GvH clones, some seen earlier in ileum or blood.

Measured with immunoSEQ multiplex PCR; TCRdb has only the in-frame clones, and not every one. The table shows some 92,000 clones, with around nine tenths occurring only once. The V gene end was trimmed by 2 bases and the J gene end by 3 bases; junction bases not matched to a gene: 13. The CDR3 consists of 18 residues. From germline, CDR1 is SGHTA and CDR2 FQGNSA. J is TRBJ2-5 and V is TRBV7-2, with 9 bases fitting TRBD2. Material: unstimulated CD4+ T cells sorted from spleen or lymph node cells, obtained before intestinal transplant. The TCR comes from a human donor who received an intestinal transplant. This CDR3 reads CASSLRRGRAELEETQYF. The DNA of the CDR3 is TGTGCCAGCAGCTTAAGGCGCGGGAGGGCCGAATTGGAAGAGACCCAGTACTTC.